The 30 T cell receptor beta chains presented below share a single source sample, sequenced in a study of blood T cell repertoires in COVID-19 (dated by TCRdb to 2020 to 2022). To prepare the library, the immunoSEQ multiplex PCR assay was applied. In TCRdb, the immuneACCESS table is reduced to in-frame sequences with V and J assigned. These tables do not hold every clone; where another copy was compared, an unresolved V gene accounts for under half, and the others remain unexplained. This sample gives 200,000 to 300,000 clones in total; around nine tenths of them show up just once. The ten largest clones add up to about 0.79% of the sample. The sequencing input was peripheral blood. These receptors were collected from a man under 40 with COVID-19, enrolled during active disease.

The chain combines TRBV3-1 (or the pseudogene TRBV3-2) with TRBJ1-4, with no clear D. Germline CDR1 LGHDT, CDR2 YNNKEL (reference sequence). V shed 2 bases and J shed 5 bases, with 15 bases lying between them. The CDR3 is 16 amino acids. The DNA for the CDR3 is TGTGCCAGCAGCCAACCCTTCGAGGTCAAAAATGAAAAACTGTTTTTT. Protein: CASSQPFEVKNEKLFF.

The chain has TRBV6-2 or TRBV6-3 and TRBJ2-3; D remains unclear. Germline V gene lookup returns CDR1 MNHEY and CDR2 SVGEGT. Trimming pared 5 bases from V and 0 bases from J, leaving 15 bases between. The CDR3 extends over 16 amino acids. The CDR3 spells CASSSPTLPSTDTQYF. DNA for the CDR3: TGTGCCAGCAGTAGCCCGACTCTACCTAGCACAGATACGCAGTATTTT.

The chain carries TRBV7-3 and TRBJ2-1; D is undetermined. The germline V gene encodes CDR1 SGHTA and CDR2 FQGTGA. The CDR3 runs to 13 residues. V gave up 5 bases and J gave up 8 bases, with 13 bases separating them. DNA of the CDR3: TGTGCCAGCAGCGCATATACTACCTATGAGCAGTTCTTC. Translation: CASSAYTTYEQFF. The full variable domain, completed using reference TRBV7-3 and TRBJ2-1, is GAGVSQTPSNKVTEKGKYVELRCDPISGHTALYWYRQSLGQGPEFLIYFQGTGAADDSGLPNDRFFAVRPEGSVSTLKIQRTERGDSAVYLCASSAYTTYEQFFGPGTRLTVL.

For this clone: A clone one base away is much larger, so this may be a read error. The same CDR3 arises from other DNA sequences in this sample as well. J is TRBJ2-5 and V is TRBV20-1; a possible D gene is TRBD1 (5 bases). V was clipped by 3 bases and J by 1 base, with 9 bases between them. This CDR3 has 13 amino acids. Germline V lookup: CDR1 DFQATT, CDR2 SNEGSKA (reference sequence). CDR3 DNA sequence: TGCAGTGCTAGTCAGGGTATCCAAGAGACCCAGTACTTC. It yields the protein CSASQGIQETQYF.

This chain connects TRBV4-1 to TRBJ2-7, with D perhaps TRBD2 (6 bases). CDR3 length: 16 residues. V was shortened by 2 bases and J by 1 base, with 15 bases between the two germline ends. From germline, CDR1 is MGHRA and CDR2 YSYEKL. DNA for the CDR3: TGCGCCAGCAGCCAACGGACTACTGATCCATCCTACGAGCAGTACTTC. Translation: CASSQRTTDPSYEQYF.

J is TRBJ1-1 and V is TRBV30; D might be TRBD1 (5 bases). Germline CDR1 is GTSNPN and CDR2 is SVGIG (reference sequence). The CDR3 runs to 14 residues. V was trimmed by 0 bases and J by 1 base, leaving 9 bases between them. This chain's CDR3 is CAWSVAGKNTEAFF. The DNA of the CDR3 is TGTGCCTGGAGTGTGGCAGGGAAGAACACTGAAGCTTTCTTT.

The chain carries TRBV12-3 or TRBV12-4 and TRBJ1-5; D not certain. V dropped 6 bases and J dropped 7 bases, with 13 bases sitting between them. This CDR3 region has 13 residues. CDR3 DNA: TGTGCCAGCAGCATGGGAGGCCACCAGCCCCAGCATTTT. Amino acid sequence: CASSMGGHQPQHF.

This clone was recorded once. The chain recombines TRBV10-1 with TRBJ2-3; 10 nucleotides match TRBD2. V gave up 2 bases and J gave up 1 base; unmatched junction bases: 0. The CDR3 runs to 15 residues. CDR1 WNHNN and CDR2 SYGVQD come from the germline V gene (reference sequence). CDR3 protein: CASSEGTSGTDTQYF. The CDR3 DNA reads TGCGCCAGCAGTGAGGGGACTAGCGGCACAGATACGCAGTATTTT.

This clone appeared once. This chain joins TRBV4-1 and TRBJ2-2, with D possibly matching TRBD1 (7 bases). This CDR3 spans 17 amino acids. V was pared by 0 bases and J by 0 bases, with 11 bases between. Looked up from germline, CDR1 is MGHRA and CDR2 is YSYEKL. The CDR3 region is CASSQDAGTANTGELFF. The CDR3 nucleotides read TGCGCCAGCAGCCAAGATGCGGGGACAGCGAACACCGGGGAGCTGTTTTTT.

The chain combines TRBV29-1 with TRBJ1-2; TRBD1 aligns across 11 bases. V shed 5 bases, J shed 5 bases, and the junction held 4 bases outside the gene matches. Germline loops: CDR1 SQVTM, CDR2 ANQGSEA. CDR3 length equals 13 residues. CDR3 sequence: CSVQDRGLYGYTF. CDR3 DNA: TGCAGCGTTCAGGACAGGGGGCTTTATGGCTACACCTTC.

The chain employs TRBV3-1 (or the pseudogene TRBV3-2) and TRBJ1-3; 7 bases are a match to TRBD1. The CDR3 totals 16 residues. The germline V gene has CDR1 LGHDT and CDR2 YNNKEL (reference sequence). J gave up 0 bases and V 1 base, and 3 bases lay outside the gene matches. CDR3 nucleotide sequence: TGTGCCAGCAGCCAAGTCAGGGGGACCTCTGGAAACACCATATATTTT. Translated: CASSQVRGTSGNTIYF.

This chain uses TRBV7-9 with TRBJ2-1, with 7 bases lining up with TRBD1. The CDR3 totals 16 residues. Germline-derived CDR1 and CDR2 are SEHNR and FQNEAQ (reference sequence). V dropped 5 bases and J dropped 2; count of bases not matched to a gene: 9. The DNA for the CDR3 is TGTGCCAGCAGCGGGCGACAGGGCTTTACCTACAATGAGCAGTTCTTC. Translated: CASSGRQGFTYNEQFF. The variable domain in full, with the rest retrieved from reference TRBV7-9 and TRBJ2-1, is DTGVSQNPRHKITKRGQNVTFRCDPISEHNRLYWYRQTLGQGPEFLTYFQNEAQLEKSRLLSDRFSAERPKGSFSTLEIQRTEQGDSAMYLCASSGRQGFTYNEQFFGPGTRLTVL.

This clone has only one observation. The V and J genes are TRBV9 and TRBJ2-2; D is possibly TRBD1 (5 bases). The V end was cut by 4 bases, the J end by 6 bases, with 16 bases between. CDR1 is SGDLS, CDR2 YYNGEE, per germline. The length of the CDR3 is 15 residues. Written as DNA, the CDR3 is TGTGCCAGCAGCTATTTCAGGGCCGGACCCGGGGAGCTGTTTTTT. Its translation: CASSYFRAGPGELFF.

This clone was picked up one time. The gene calls are TRBV3-1 (or the pseudogene TRBV3-2) and TRBJ2-1; 7 bases are a match to TRBD2. Trimming cost V 1 base and J 5 bases; bases outside gene matches: 5. Germline-derived CDR1 and CDR2 are LGHDT and YNNKEL (reference sequence). This CDR3 comprises 15 residues. CDR3 amino acids: CASSQVSGADNEQFF. DNA for the CDR3: TGTGCCAGCAGCCAAGTCAGCGGGGCTGACAATGAGCAGTTCTTC.

CDR3 DNA sequence: TGCGCCAGCAGCTTGGTATCGGTAGGGGATGAGCAGTTCTTC. It codes for CASSLVSVGDEQFF. The J gene is TRBJ2-1, the V gene TRBV5-1; tentative D call: TRBD1 (5 bases). Germline loops: CDR1 SGHRS, CDR2 YFSETQ. The CDR3 contains 14 residues. V was trimmed by 0 bases and J by 8 bases, leaving 12 bases between them.

The chain is built from TRBV11-2 and TRBJ2-3, with TRBD2 matching 7 bases. V trimming: 1 base; J trimming: 3 bases; junction bases outside the gene matches: 7. Germline V gene data show CDR1 as SGHAT and CDR2 as FQNNGV. This CDR3 is 16 amino acids long. The DNA of the CDR3 is TGTGCCAGCAGCTTAGGGCCGGGGGGTCGGACAGATACGCAGTATTTT. Translation: CASSLGPGGRTDTQYF.

The chain combines TRBV10-2 with TRBJ1-2; TRBD1 aligns across 9 bases. Germline V gives CDR1 WSHSY, CDR2 SAAADI. This CDR3 is built from 15 residues. Losses at the gene ends were 6 bases for V and 4 bases for J; bases not matched to a gene: 9. This CDR3 reads CASRQGASITYGYTF. CDR3 nucleotides: TGCGCCAGCAGACAGGGGGCGAGTATAACCTATGGCTACACCTTC.

The chain couples TRBV5-6 to TRBJ2-5, with 8 bases that match TRBD1. Germline trimming cut 4 bases from V and 3 bases from J; bases unmatched to any gene: 8. The V gene's germline CDR1 is SGHDT and CDR2 YYEEEE. The CDR3 length is 15 residues. In DNA form, the CDR3 reads TGTGCCAGCAGCGCCTGGACAGGGTGGGAAGAGACCCAGTACTTC. It yields the protein CASSAWTGWEETQYF.

The genes are TRBV18 and TRBJ1-3, with a tentative D call TRBD1 (5 bases). Trimming took 0 bases from V and 4 from J, leaving 10 bases between them. The CDR3 consists of 15 residues. The germline gives CDR1 KGHSH, CDR2 LQKENI. The CDR3 DNA follows: TGTGCCAGCTCACCACCTGCGGGGCCGGGAAACACCATATATTTT. Protein product: CASSPPAGPGNTIYF.

V gene TRBV6-5 combines with J gene TRBJ1-5; TRBD1 is a possible D gene (6 bases). The germline V gene has CDR1 MNHEY and CDR2 SVGAGI. The CDR3 is made up of 13 amino acids. V was shortened by 8 bases and J by 0 bases, with 8 bases between the two germline ends. The CDR3 reads CASRQVSNQPQHF. In DNA form, the CDR3 reads TGTGCCAGCCGACAGGTTAGCAATCAGCCCCAGCATTTT.

This sequence joins TRBV4-1 and TRBJ2-1; 7 bases align to TRBD2. There are 16 residues in the CDR3. Germline assignment: CDR1 MGHRA and CDR2 YSYEKL. With V trimmed by 3 bases and J by 8 bases, 13 bases remained unmatched. The CDR3 DNA reads TGCGCCAGCAGCCAGGTGACTAGCATAGGTATCGATGAGCAGTTCTTC. Residues: CASSQVTSIGIDEQFF.

J is TRBJ1-1 and V is TRBV3-1 (or the pseudogene TRBV3-2); unclear D gene. This CDR3 is 11 amino acids long. Trimming took off 1 base at V and 8 bases at J, with 5 bases between the two ends. Germline CDR1 is LGHDT and CDR2 is YNNKEL (reference sequence). CDR3: CASSQAGEAFF. The CDR3 coding sequence is TGTGCCAGCAGCCAAGCAGGAGAAGCTTTCTTT.

The chain uses TRBV30 and TRBJ1-5; tentative D call: TRBD1 (6 bases). Trimming cost V 1 base and J 7 bases, with 11 bases left between them. CDR1 GTSNPN and CDR2 SVGIG come from the germline V gene (reference sequence). This CDR3 comprises 13 residues. CDR3: CAWSEGVEQPQHF. In DNA form, the CDR3 reads TGTGCCTGGAGTGAGGGGGTCGAGCAGCCCCAGCATTTT.

This clone was counted only a few times. The chain combines TRBV5-1 with TRBJ2-7; TRBD2 agrees at 9 bases. This CDR3 is 16 amino acids long. V lost 2 bases and J lost 2; bases outside the gene matches: 8. Germline V gene sequence: CDR1 SGHRS, CDR2 YFSETQ. The CDR3 DNA reads TGCGCCAGCAGCTTTTCTAGCGGGGCGGTCGCCTACGAGCAGTACTTC. The encoded protein is CASSFSSGAVAYEQYF.

This sequence joins TRBV19 and TRBJ1-1; TRBD1 agrees at 11 bases. V gave up 5 bases and J gave up 3 bases; unmatched junction bases: 5. CDR1 is LNHDA and CDR2 is SQIVND in the germline V gene (reference sequence). CDR3 length: 15 residues. The CDR3 nucleotides are TGTGCCAGTAGTGACCCGGGACAGGGGGACACTGAAGCTTTCTTT. Protein: CASSDPGQGDTEAFF.

J is TRBJ2-2 and V is TRBV13; the D is unclear. The CDR3 spans 15 residues. Germline values: CDR1 PRHDT, CDR2 FYEKMQ (reference sequence). With 1 base removed from V and 1 base from J, the gap between germline ends came to 7 bases. CDR3 nucleotides: TGTGCCAGCAGCTTAGCGCGGATGAACACCGGGGAGCTGTTTTTT. It codes for CASSLARMNTGELFF.

The chain has TRBV4-1 and TRBJ2-7; D is perhaps TRBD1 (6 bases). The V gene's germline CDR1 is MGHRA and CDR2 YSYEKL. The ends were cut back, 3 bases at V and 3 bases at J, with 12 bases in the middle. The CDR3 runs 14 residues. For the CDR3, the DNA is TGCGCCAGCAGCCAGACGGGACACGGCTACGAGCAGTACTTC. It codes for CASSQTGHGYEQYF.

The rearrangement joins TRBV5-1 to TRBJ2-5; TRBD2 aligns across 16 bases. This CDR3 comprises 19 residues. Germline CDR1 SGHRS, CDR2 YFSETQ. With 0 bases clipped from V and 5 bases from J, the junction kept 10 bases outside the gene matches. DNA of the CDR3: TGCGCCAGCAGCTTGGGGGCCGGGACTAGCGGGGGGGCCGTGGAGACCCAGTACTTC. This encodes CASSLGAGTSGGAVETQYF.

A single count supports this clone. CDR3 DNA sequence: TGTGCCAGCAGCCCAGGTTCAACAGGGGTCCACACTGAAGCTTTCTTT. It encodes CASSPGSTGVHTEAFF. The genes are TRBV9 and TRBJ1-1; 7 bases fit TRBD1. After removal of 4 bases from V and 3 bases from J, the junction contained 12 bases not matched to a gene. The germline V gene encodes CDR1 SGDLS and CDR2 YYNGEE. CDR3 length: 16 residues.

CDR3 residues: CASTILAGTDTQYF. In DNA form, the CDR3 reads TGTGCCAGCACTATACTAGCGGGCACAGATACGCAGTATTTT. The gene calls are TRBV2 and TRBJ2-3; 8 bases map to TRBD2. Germline V gives CDR1 SNHLY, CDR2 FYNNEI. Trimming cost V 7 bases and J 1 base; bases outside gene matches: 4. CDR3 length equals 14 residues. Full variable domain (remainder filled in from reference TRBV2 and TRBJ2-3): EPEVTQTPSHQVTQMGQEVILRCVPISNHLYFYWYRQILGQKVEFLVSFYNNEISEKSEIFDDQFSVERPDGSNFTLKIRSTKLEDSAMYFCASTILAGTDTQYFGPGTRLTVL.